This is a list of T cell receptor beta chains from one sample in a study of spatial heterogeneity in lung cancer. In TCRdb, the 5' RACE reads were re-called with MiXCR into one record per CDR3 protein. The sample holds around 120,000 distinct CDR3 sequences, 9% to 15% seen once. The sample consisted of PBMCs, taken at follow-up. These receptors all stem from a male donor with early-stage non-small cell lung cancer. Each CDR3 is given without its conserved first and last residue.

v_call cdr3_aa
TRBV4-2 ASSQAGLAGGFQETQY
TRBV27 ASSFWGGNSPLH
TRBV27 ASSFLGYRESSYNEQF
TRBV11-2 ASSGSGRNNSPLH
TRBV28 ASSLPGRSSEQY
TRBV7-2 ASSLKGTEAF
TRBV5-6 ASSLITVNTEAF
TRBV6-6 ASTSGGGNQPQH
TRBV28 ATRQGSHEKLF
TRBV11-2 ASSLGEAWPEAF
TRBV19 ASSRTETNTGELF
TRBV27 ASGRAEQY
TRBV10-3 AISEGTASNQPQH
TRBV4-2 ASSQDSQGGGNTIY
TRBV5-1 ASSPGMEETQY
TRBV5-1 ASSFGMGALNEKLF
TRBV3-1 ASSQEGTGSNEQF
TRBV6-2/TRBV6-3 ASSPTGIFLPSYEQY
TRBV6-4 ASSLTGIWTDTQY
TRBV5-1 ASSQQGAATEAF
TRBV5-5 ASSAATGVPYTQY
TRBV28 ASSSGERPYNSPLH
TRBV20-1 SGAGTSSISGNTIY
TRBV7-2 ASSDRTASNQPQH
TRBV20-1 SASLSSSGANVLT
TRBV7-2 ASSLGRAGAGETQY
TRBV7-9 ASSLGPAFNYGYT
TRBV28 ASSLPPGTGTSNEKLF
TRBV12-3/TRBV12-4 ASRHLGARNEQY
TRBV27 ASSLLASDTQY
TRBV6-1 ASRYTETINNEQF
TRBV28 ASRTGGNSPLH
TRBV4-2 ASSQESSDQPQH
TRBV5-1 ASSPMSRQSNYEQY
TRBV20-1 SASPGNLLNTEAF
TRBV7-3 ASSLVWGETQY
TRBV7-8 ASSPPGLYPEQF
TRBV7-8 ASSLNLDPHTEAF
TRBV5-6 ASSLGTVNQPQH
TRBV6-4 ASTARRDRAQENCF
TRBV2 ASSISGGGEQF
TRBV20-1 SARRSGGLNEQF
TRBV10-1 ASRAGTGSLTEAF
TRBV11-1 ASSSRKTVIYEQY
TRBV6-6 ASSSGTGIQETQY
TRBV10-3 AISVSDRTYEQY
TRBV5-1 ASSLGSSPSYEQY
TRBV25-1 ASSDRQGAPLH
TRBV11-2 ASSSRRGNYGYT
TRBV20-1 SASPTGGDPYEQY
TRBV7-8 ASTPLAGGLYEQY
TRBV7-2 ASSFDSYGYT
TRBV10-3 AISMLGLAGNSPLH
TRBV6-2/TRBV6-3 ASSKSPSGTVTYEQY
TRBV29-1 SVGQGPRETQY
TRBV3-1 ASSKTGVTNEKLF
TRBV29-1 SVEPPGGEAF